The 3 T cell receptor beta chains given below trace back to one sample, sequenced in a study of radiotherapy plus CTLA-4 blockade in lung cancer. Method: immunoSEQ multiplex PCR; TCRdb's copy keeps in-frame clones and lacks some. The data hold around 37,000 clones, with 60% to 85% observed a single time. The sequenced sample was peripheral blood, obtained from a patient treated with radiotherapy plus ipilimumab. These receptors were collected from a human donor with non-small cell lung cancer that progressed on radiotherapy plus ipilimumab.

The chain's CDR3 is CASSPERGSSYEQYF. DNA for the CDR3: TGTGCCAGCTCACCAGAGCGGGGGAGCTCCTACGAGCAGTACTTC. The V call is TRBV18, the J call TRBJ2-7; 8 bases agree with TRBD2. The length of the CDR3 is 15 residues. Looked up from germline, CDR1 is KGHSH and CDR2 is LQKENI. After removal of 2 bases from V and 0 bases from J, the junction contained 3 bases not matched to a gene.

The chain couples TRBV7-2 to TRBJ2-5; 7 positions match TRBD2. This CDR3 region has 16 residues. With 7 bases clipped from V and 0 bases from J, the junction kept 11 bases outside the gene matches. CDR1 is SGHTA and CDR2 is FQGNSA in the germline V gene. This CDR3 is CASTLAGRGNQETQYF. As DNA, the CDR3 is TGTGCCAGCACCCTTGCGGGGCGGGGGAACCAAGAGACCCAGTACTTC.

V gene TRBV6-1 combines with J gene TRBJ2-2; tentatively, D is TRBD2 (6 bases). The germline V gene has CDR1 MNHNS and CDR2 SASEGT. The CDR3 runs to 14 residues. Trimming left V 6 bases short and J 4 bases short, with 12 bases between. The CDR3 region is CASSQGRGTGELFF. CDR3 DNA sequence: TGTGCCAGCAGCCAAGGGCGGGGCACCGGGGAGCTGTTTTTT.